This T cell receptor beta chain originates from a study of cytomegalovirus exposure and HLA in healthy donors. Germline V CDR1 and CDR2: SGHDN, FVKESK. The CDR3 loop spans 12 amino acids. Trimming pared 4 bases from V and 5 bases from J, leaving 8 bases between. About this clone: Its target is not known.

This PCR relied on a set of 60 Vbeta primers and 13 Jbeta primers. Clones were sequenced by immunoSEQ multiplex PCR, and TCRdb holds only the in-frame ones, with some missing. The sample lists around 130,000 clones, roughly 80% occurring once. Study conclusions and caveats: Among TCR beta chains, those listed as cytomegalovirus-associated numbered about 150. The Asian-associated ancestry cluster reportedly had fewer N-insertions than the approximately 670-donor mean in a later analysis. With further analysis later on, most CMV-associated TCR beta chains appeared HLA-restricted.

This chain connects TRBV14 to TRBJ2-5; no clear D. Specimen: PBMCs. The sequence derives from a girl aged 2 to 10 in good health and CMV-seronegative. This CDR3 reads CASSPNRETQYF. CDR3 coding DNA: TGTGCCAGCAGCCCAAACCGGGAGACCCAGTACTTC. The complete variable domain, with remaining parts taken from reference TRBV14 and TRBJ2-5, reads EAGVTQFPSHSVIEKGQTVTLRCDPISGHDNLYWYRRVMGKEIKFLLHFVKESKQDESGMPNNRFLAERTGGTYSTLKVQPAELEDSGVYFCASSPNRETQYFGPGTRLLVL.